This T cell receptor (beta chain) was retrieved from a study of blood T cell repertoires in COVID-19. Study information: Donors in the United States, Italy and Spain gave samples during acute or convalescent COVID-19. Sources were T cells, B-cell-depleted T cells, or PBMCs; the material itself was cDNA or gDNA.

How the authors handled the data: Amplification with reference gene primers provided the estimates of nucleated cell counts. TCRdb's table, derived via immunoSEQ multiplex PCR, lists solely in-frame clones and lacks some. Clone size and V and J calls were adopted from that table, with D and trimming inferred from the DNA. In the table there are 110,000 or so clones, around nine tenths of which are singletons. This receptor was obtained from a woman in her 70s who had recovered from COVID-19. Specimen: peripheral blood.

The CDR3 loop reads CASSLAGAINQPQHF. The CDR3 DNA follows: TGTGCCAGCAGCTTAGCAGGGGCGATCAATCAGCCCCAGCATTTT. J is TRBJ1-5 and V is TRBV7-2; D is possibly TRBD1 (5 bases). Deletions cut 0 bases from V and 3 bases from J, with 9 bases between. Germline V gives CDR1 SGHTA, CDR2 FQGNSA. The CDR3 has 15 amino acids.